The 2 T cell receptor beta chains below were found in one sample sequenced in a study of post-analysis software for immune sequencing data. Study-level points and caveats: Patients carried 4 or 5 TRBV segments more frequently than controls did, and TRBV5-6, TRBV5-1 and TRBV20-1 were among them.

The antigens for these receptors are not known. Unique molecular identifiers were carried by the TCR beta cDNA libraries. TCRdb re-called the PCR reads with MiXCR, one entry per CDR3 protein. This sample carries about 760,000 distinct CDR3 sequences, 30% of them seen once, and the ten largest clones take roughly 0.57%. Source material: blood. These receptors were obtained from a girl aged 5 to 17 with multiple sclerosis.

As regards this clonotype: At one end the junction does not follow the germline gene, possibly because of a read error. The gene calls are TRBV24-1 and TRBJ2-1, with D unclear. CDR3 length: 15 amino acids. Per the germline V gene, CDR1 is KGHDR and CDR2 is SFDVKD. CDR3 sequence (DNA): TGTGCCACCAGTGAGGAGATTTTTAGGCACAATGAGCAGGTCTTC. Encoded protein: CATSEEIFRHNEQVF.

This chain joins TRBV20-1 and TRBJ2-5, with 9 bases identical to TRBD2. The CDR3 consists of 13 residues. V shed 3 bases, J shed 5 bases, and the junction held 4 bases outside the gene matches. In germline, CDR1 is DFQATT, CDR2 SNEGSKA (reference sequence). CDR3 sequence reads: CSASSGRYETQYF. CDR3 coding DNA: TGCAGTGCTAGTAGCGGGAGATACGAGACCCAGTACTTC.